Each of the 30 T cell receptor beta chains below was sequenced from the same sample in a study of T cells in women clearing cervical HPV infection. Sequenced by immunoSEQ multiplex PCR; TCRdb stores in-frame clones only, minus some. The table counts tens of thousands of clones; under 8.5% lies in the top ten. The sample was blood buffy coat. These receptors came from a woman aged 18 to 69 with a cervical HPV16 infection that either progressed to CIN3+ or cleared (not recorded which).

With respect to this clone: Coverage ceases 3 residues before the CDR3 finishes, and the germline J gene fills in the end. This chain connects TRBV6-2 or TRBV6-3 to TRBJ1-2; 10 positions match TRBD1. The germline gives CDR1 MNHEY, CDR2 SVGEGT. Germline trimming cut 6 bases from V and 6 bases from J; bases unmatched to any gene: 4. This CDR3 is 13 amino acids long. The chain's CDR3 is CASRTGGANGYTF. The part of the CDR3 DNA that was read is TGTGCCAGCAGGACAGGGGGCGCGAATGGC.

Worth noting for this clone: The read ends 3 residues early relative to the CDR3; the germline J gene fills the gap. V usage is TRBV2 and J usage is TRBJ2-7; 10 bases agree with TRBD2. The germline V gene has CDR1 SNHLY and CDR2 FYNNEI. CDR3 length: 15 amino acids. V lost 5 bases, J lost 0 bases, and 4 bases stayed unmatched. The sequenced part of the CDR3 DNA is TGTGCCAGCAGTCGCCTAGCGGGGGCCTCCTACGAG. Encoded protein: CASSRLAGASYE. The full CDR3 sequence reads CASSRLAGASYEQYF.

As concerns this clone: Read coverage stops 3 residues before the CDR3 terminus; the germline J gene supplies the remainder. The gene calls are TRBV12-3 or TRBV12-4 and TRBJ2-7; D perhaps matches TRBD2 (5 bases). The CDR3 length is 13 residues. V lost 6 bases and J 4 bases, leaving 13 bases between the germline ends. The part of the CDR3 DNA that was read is TGTGCCAGCAGCCCAGATGAGGGTTACGAG. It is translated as CASSPDEGYE. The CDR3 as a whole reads CASSPDEGYEQYF.

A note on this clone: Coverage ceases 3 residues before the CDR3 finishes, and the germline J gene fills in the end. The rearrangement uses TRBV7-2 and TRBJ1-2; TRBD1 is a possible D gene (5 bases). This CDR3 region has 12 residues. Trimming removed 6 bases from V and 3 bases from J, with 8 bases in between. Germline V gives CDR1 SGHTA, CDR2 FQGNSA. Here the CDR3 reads CASRAGDYGYTF. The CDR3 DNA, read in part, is TGTGCCAGCAGGGCGGGGGACTATGGC.

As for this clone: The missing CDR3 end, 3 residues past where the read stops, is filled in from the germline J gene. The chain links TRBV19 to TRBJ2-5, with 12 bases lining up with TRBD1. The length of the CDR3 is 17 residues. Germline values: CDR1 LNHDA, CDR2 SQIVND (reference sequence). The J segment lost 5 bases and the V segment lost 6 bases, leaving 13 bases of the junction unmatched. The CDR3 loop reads CASSPSGTGGFVETQYF. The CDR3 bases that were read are TGTGCCAGTAGCCCCTCCGGGACAGGGGGCTTTGTGGAGACC.

The sequenced CDR3 bases are TGCAGTGCCTTAAAACAGGGTGAA. Its protein product is CSALKQGE. The full CDR3 is CSALKQGEAFF. The chain recombines TRBV20-1 with TRBJ1-1, with a tentative D call TRBD1 (6 bases). The CDR3 is cut off 3 residues early in the read; its end comes from the germline J gene. Germline V gene data show CDR1 as DFQATT and CDR2 as SNEGSKA (reference sequence). The CDR3 spans 11 residues. The V end lost 6 bases, the J end lost 7 bases, and 12 bases lay between the germline ends.

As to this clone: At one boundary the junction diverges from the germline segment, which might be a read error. The CDR3 is CASSTPGQGPYGYTF. CDR3 DNA (partial): TGTGCCAGCTCAACACCGGGACAGGGACCCTATGGC. The chain joins TRBV18 to TRBJ1-2; 9 bases line up with TRBD1. The read stops 3 residues short of the end of the CDR3; the missing end is completed from the germline J gene. Germline V gene data show CDR1 as KGHSH and CDR2 as LQKENI. The CDR3 runs to 15 residues.

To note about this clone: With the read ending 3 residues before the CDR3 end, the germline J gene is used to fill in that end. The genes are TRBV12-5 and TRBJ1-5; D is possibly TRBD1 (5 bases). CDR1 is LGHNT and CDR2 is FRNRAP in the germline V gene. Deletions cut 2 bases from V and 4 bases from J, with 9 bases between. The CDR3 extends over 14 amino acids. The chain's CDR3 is CASGLIEGNQPQHF. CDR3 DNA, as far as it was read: TGTGCTAGTGGTTTGATCGAGGGGAATCAGCCC.

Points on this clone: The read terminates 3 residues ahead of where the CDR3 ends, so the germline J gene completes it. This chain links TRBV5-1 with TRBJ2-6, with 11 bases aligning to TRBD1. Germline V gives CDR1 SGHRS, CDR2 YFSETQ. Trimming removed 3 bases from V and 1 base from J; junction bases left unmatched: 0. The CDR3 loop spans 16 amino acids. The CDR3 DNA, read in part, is TGCGCCAGCAGCTGGGACAGGGGGTCTGGGGCCAACGTC. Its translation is CASSWDRGSGANV. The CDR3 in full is CASSWDRGSGANVLTF.

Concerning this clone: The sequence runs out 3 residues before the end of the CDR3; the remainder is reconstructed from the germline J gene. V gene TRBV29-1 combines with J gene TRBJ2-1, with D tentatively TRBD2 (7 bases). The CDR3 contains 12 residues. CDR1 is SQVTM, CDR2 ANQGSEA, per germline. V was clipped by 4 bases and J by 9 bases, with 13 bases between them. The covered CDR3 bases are TGCAGCGTTGTGAGGGGGGGGGTTGAG. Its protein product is CSVVRGGVE. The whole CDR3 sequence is CSVVRGGVEQFF.

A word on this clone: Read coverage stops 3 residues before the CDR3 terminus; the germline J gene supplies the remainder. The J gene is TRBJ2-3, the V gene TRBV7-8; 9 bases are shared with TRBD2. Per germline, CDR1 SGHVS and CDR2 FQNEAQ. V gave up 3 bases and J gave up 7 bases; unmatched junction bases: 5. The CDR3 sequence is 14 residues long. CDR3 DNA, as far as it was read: TGTGCCAGCAGCTTCGGCGGGGGGGCTAATACG. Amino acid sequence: CASSFGGGANT. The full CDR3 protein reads CASSFGGGANTQYF.

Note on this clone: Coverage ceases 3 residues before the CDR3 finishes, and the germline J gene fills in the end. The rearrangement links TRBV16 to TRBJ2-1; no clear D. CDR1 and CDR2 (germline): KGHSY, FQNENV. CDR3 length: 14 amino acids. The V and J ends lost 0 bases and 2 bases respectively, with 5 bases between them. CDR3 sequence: CASSQSQTYNEQFF. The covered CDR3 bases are TGTGCCAGCAGCCAATCGCAGACCTACAATGAG.

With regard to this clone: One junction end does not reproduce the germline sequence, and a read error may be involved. This chain's CDR3 is CACRQETNYGYTF. Incomplete CDR3 DNA: TGCGCCTGCAGACAGGAGACTAACTATGGC. The chain links TRBV5-1 to TRBJ1-2, with D possibly being TRBD1 (6 bases). Read sequence stops 3 residues before the CDR3 end, and the germline J gene provides the missing end. This CDR3 comprises 13 residues. The germline gives CDR1 SGHRS, CDR2 YFSETQ.

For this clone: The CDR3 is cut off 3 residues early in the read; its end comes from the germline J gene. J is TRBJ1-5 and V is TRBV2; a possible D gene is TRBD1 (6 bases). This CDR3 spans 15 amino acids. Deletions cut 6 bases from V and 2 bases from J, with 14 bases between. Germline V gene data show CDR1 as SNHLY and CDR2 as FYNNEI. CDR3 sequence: CASRGDRSGNQPQHF. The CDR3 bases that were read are TGTGCCAGCAGGGGTGACAGGAGCGGCAATCAGCCC.

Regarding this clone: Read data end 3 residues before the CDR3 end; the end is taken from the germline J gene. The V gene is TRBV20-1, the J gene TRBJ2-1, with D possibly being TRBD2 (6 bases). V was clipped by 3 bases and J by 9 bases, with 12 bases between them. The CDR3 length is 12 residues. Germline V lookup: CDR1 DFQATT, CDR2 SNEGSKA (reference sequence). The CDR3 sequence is CSARGAGSEQFF. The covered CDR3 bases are TGCAGTGCTAGGGGCGCGGGATCTGAG.

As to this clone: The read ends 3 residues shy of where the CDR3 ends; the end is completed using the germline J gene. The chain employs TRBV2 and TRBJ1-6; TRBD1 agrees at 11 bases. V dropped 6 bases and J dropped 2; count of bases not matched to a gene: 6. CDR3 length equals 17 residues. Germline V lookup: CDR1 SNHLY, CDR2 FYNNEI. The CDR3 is CASRRTGGIPYNSPLHF. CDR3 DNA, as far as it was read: TGTGCCAGCAGGCGGACAGGGGGCATCCCCTATAATTCACCC. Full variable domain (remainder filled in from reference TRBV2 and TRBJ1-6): EPEVTQTPSHQVTQMGQEVILRCVPISNHLYFYWYRQILGQKVEFLVSFYNNEISEKSEIFDDQFSVERPDGSNFTLKIRSTKLEDSAMYFCASRRTGGIPYNSPLHFGNGTRLTVT.

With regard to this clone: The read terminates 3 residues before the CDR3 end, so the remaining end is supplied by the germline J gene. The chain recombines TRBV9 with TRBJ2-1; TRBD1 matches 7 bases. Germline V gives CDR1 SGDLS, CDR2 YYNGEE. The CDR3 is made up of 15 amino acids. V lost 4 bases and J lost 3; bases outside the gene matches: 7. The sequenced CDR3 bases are TGTGCCAGCAGCCCTGGGACAGAAGTCTACAATGAG. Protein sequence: CASSPGTEVYNE. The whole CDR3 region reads CASSPGTEVYNEQFF.

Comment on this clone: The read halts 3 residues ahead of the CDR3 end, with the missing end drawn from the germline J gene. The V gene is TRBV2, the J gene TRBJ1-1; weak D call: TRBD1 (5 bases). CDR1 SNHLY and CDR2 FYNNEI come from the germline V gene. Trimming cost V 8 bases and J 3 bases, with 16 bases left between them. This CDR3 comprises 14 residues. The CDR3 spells CASESGKRDTEAFF. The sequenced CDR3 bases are TGTGCCAGCGAATCAGGGAAGCGGGACACTGAA. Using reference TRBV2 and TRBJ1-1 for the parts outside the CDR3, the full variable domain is EPEVTQTPSHQVTQMGQEVILRCVPISNHLYFYWYRQILGQKVEFLVSFYNNEISEKSEIFDDQFSVERPDGSNFTLKIRSTKLEDSAMYFCASESGKRDTEAFFGQGTRLTVV.

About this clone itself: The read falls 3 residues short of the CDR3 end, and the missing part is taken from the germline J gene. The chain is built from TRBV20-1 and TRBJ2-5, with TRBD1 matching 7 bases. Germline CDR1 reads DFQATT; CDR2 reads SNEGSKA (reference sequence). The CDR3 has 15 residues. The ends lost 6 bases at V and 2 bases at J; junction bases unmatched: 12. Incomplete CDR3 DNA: TGCAGTGCGAGAAAACCCACAGGGGCGCAAGAGACC. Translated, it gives CSARKPTGAQET. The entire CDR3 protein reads CSARKPTGAQETQYF.

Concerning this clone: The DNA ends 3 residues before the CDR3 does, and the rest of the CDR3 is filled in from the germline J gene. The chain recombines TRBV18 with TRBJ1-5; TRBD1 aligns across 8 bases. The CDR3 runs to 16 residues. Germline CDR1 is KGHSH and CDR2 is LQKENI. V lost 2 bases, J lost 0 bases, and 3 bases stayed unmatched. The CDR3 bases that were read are TGTGCCAGCTCACCATACAGGGGGAATAGCAATCAGCCC. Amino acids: CASSPYRGNSNQP. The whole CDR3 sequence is CASSPYRGNSNQPQHF.

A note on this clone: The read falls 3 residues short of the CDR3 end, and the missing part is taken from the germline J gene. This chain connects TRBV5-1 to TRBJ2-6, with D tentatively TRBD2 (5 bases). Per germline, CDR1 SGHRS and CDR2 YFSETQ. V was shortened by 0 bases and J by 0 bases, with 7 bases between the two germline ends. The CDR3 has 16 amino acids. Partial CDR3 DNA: TGCGCCAGCAGCTTGGGGCGGGCCTCTGGGGCCAACGTC. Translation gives CASSLGRASGANV. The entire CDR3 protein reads CASSLGRASGANVLTF.

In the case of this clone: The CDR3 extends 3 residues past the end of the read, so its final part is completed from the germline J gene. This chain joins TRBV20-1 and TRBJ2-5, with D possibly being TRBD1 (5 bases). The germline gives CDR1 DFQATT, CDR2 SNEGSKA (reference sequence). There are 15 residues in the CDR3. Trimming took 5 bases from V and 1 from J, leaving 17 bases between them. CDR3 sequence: CSAATMDTFQETQYF. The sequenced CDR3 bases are TGCAGTGCTGCAACAATGGACACTTTCCAAGAGACC.

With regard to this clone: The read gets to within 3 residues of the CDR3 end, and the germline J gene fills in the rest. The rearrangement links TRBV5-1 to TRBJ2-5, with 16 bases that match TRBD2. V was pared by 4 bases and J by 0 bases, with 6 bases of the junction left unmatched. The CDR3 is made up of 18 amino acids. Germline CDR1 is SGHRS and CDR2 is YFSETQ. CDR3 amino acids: CASSPGLAGGSYQETQYF. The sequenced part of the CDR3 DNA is TGCGCCAGCAGCCCGGGACTAGCGGGGGGGTCGTACCAAGAGACC. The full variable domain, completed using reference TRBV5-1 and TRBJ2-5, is KAGVTQTPRYLIKTRGQQVTLSCSPISGHRSVSWYQQTPGQGLQFLFEYFSETQRNKGNFPGRFSGRQFSNSRSEMNVSTLELGDSALYLCASSPGLAGGSYQETQYFGPGTRLLVL.

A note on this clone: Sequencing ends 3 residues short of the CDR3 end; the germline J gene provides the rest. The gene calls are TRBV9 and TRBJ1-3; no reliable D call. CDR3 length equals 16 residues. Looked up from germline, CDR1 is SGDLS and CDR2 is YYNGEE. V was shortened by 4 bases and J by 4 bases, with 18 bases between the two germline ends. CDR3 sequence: CASSSREGVVGNTIYF. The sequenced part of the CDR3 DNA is TGTGCCAGCAGCTCTAGAGAAGGAGTAGTAGGAAACACC. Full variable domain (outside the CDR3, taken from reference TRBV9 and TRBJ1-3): DSGVTQTPKHLITATGQRVTLRCSPRSGDLSVYWYQQSLDQGLQFLIQYYNGEERAKGNILERFSAQQFPDLHSELNLSSLELGDSALYFCASSSREGVVGNTIYFGEGSWLTVV.

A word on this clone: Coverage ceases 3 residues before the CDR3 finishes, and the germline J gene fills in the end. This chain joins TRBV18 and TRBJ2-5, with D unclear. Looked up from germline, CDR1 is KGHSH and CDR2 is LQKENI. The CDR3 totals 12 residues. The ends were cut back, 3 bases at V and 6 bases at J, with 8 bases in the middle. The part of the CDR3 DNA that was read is TGTGCCAGCTCACCGATGAGCCAGACC. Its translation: CASSPMSQT. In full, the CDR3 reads CASSPMSQTQYF.

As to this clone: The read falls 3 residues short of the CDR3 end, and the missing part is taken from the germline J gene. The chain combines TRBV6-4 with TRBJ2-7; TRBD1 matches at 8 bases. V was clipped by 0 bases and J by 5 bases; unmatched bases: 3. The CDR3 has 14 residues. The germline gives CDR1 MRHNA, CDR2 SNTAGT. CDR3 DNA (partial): TGTGCCAGCAGTGACTCCTTACAGGGGGACGAG. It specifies CASSDSLQGDE. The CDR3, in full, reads CASSDSLQGDEQYF.

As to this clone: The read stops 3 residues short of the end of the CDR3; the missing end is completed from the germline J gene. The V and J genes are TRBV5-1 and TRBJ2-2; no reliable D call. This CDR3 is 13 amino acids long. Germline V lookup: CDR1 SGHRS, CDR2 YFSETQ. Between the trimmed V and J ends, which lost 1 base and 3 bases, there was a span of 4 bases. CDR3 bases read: TGCGCCAGCAGCTTGCCCTACACCGGGGAG. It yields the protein CASSLPYTGE. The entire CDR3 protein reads CASSLPYTGELFF.

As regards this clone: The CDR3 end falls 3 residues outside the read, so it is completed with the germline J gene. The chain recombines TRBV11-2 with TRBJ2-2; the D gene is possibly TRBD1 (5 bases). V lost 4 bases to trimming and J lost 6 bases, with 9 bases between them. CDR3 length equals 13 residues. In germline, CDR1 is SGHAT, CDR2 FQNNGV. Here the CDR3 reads CASSSTDAGELFF. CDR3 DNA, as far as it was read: TGTGCCAGCAGCTCGACAGACGCCGGGGAG.

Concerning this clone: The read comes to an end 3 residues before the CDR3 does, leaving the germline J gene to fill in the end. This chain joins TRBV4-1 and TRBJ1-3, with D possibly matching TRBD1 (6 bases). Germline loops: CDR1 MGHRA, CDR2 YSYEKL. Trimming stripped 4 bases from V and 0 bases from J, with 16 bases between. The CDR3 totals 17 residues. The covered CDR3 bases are TGCGCCAGCAGCCCGCGCCGGACAGCCTCCTCTGGAAACACC. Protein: CASSPRRTASSGNT. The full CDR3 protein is CASSPRRTASSGNTIYF.

The CDR3 bases that were read are TGTGCCAGCTCACCAGGGGGGGGCAGGAACAATGAG. Protein sequence: CASSPGGGRNNE. In full, the CDR3 reads CASSPGGGRNNEQFF. The rearrangement links TRBV18 to TRBJ2-1, with D perhaps TRBD2 (7 bases). The sequence runs out 3 residues before the end of the CDR3; the remainder is reconstructed from the germline J gene. V was trimmed by 2 bases and J by 5 bases, leaving 13 bases between them. The CDR3 contains 15 residues. Germline assignment: CDR1 KGHSH and CDR2 LQKENI.